This TCR beta chain was identified during a study of cytomegalovirus exposure and HLA in healthy donors. Notes on the study in general: According to an earlier analysis, most TCR beta V segments yielded productive rearrangements about 87% or about 30% of the time. Generally TCR sequences proved uncommon, though certain public TCRs appeared in numerous donors. A later analysis linked a missense DCLRE1C variant to TCR beta V- and J-gene trimming. The analysis excluded some indistinguishable V segments, including TRBV6-2 and TRBV6-3.

A word on this clone: What it binds is unknown.

Amplification used 60 Vbeta primers and 13 Jbeta primers. TCRdb's copy holds only in-frame clones and misses some; the assay was immunoSEQ multiplex PCR. The profile shows 170,000 or so clones, 80% to 90% of them singletons. The CDR3 is 13 amino acids. Germline lookup yields CDR1 SNHLY and CDR2 FYNNEI. The V gene lost 2 bases and the J gene lost 11 bases, with 16 bases spanning the gap. The source is a middle-aged man in good health and CMV-seropositive. The chain carries TRBV2 and TRBJ2-7, with D possibly being TRBD2 (6 bases). Sequences were obtained from PBMCs. CDR3 protein: CASSELGGGYKYF. CDR3 nucleotides: TGTGCCAGCAGTGAATTGGGGGGTGGGTATAAGTACTTC.